This T cell receptor (beta chain) was retrieved from a study of cytomegalovirus exposure and HLA in healthy donors. Study-level information: About 85 million unique TCR sequences came from HLA-typed donors in an early release. General study findings and limits: Several of the most significant clusters appeared linked to common viral pathogens, based on a later analysis.

Concerning this clone itself: What it binds is not known.

Vbeta (60) and Jbeta (13) primers were used in the PCR. Using immunoSEQ multiplex PCR, the repertoire was profiled, and TCRdb retains in-frame clones only, with some absent. The sample holds approximately 160,000 clones, around 78% seen once. V lost 5 bases and J lost 0, with 5 bases in between. This CDR3 has 13 amino acids. Germline CDR1 and CDR2: MNHEY and SVGAGI. The chain carries TRBV6-5 and TRBJ1-3; D gene ambiguous. The sequence was obtained from a woman in her 40s in good health and CMV-seropositive. Sequencing was carried out using PBMCs. CDR3 amino acids: CASSTASGNTIYF. The CDR3 DNA reads as TGTGCCAGCAGTACAGCCTCTGGAAACACCATATATTTT.